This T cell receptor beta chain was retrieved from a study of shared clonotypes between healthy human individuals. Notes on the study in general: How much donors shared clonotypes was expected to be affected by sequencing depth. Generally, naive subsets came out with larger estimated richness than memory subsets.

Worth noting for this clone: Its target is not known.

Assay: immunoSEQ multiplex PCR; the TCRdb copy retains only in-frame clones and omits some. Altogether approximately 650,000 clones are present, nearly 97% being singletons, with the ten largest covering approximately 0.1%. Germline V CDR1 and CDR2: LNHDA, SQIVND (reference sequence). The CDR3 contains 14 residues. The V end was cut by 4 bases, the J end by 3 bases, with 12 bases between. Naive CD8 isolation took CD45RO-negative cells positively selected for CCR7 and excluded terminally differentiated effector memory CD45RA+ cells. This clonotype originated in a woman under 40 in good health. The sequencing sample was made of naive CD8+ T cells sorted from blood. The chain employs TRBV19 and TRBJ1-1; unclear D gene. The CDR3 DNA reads TGTGCCAGTAGTAGGGCTTTACATGACACTGAAGCTTTCTTT. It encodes CASSRALHDTEAFF.